Only a few counts were recorded for the clone carrying this T cell receptor beta chain. In Seattle, patients joined the study during active infection and were tracked longitudinally. The CDR3 is 15 residues long. Trimming cost V 1 base and J 0 bases, with 7 bases left between them. The germline V gene has CDR1 LGHNA and CDR2 YNFKEQ. These data belong to a study of blood T cell repertoires in COVID-19. Study-level information: The origin of the acute and convalescent COVID-19 samples was the United States, Italy and Spain. T cells, B-cell-depleted T cells, or PBMCs provided the cDNA or gDNA that served as material.

Under the authors' procedure: From reference gene primer amplification, estimates of nucleated cell counts were derived. The assay was immunoSEQ multiplex PCR, and TCRdb's table has in-frame clones only and misses some. From that table come the V and J calls and clone size; the DNA was used to work out D and trimming. The sample lists 150,000 to 200,000 clones; around nine tenths were seen once. This TCR derives from a woman in her seventies with COVID-19, enrolled during active disease. Sequences were obtained from peripheral blood. The J gene is TRBJ2-1, the V gene TRBV4-2; D remains unclear. The CDR3 here is CASSQVSRSYNEQFF. The CDR3 DNA reads TGTGCCAGCAGCCAAGTGTCCCGCTCCTACAATGAGCAGTTCTTC.